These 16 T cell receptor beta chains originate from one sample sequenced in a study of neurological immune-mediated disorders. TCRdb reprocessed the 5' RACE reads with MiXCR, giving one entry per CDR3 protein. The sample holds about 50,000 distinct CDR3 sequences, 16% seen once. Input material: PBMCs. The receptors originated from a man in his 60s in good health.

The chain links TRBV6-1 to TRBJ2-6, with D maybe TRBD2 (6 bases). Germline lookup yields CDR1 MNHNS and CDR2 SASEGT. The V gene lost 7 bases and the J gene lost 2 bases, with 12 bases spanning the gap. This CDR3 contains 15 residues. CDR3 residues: CASNPTGAGANVLTF. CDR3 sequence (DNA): TGTGCCAGCAACCCAACGGGAGCTGGGGCCAACGTCCTGACTTTC.

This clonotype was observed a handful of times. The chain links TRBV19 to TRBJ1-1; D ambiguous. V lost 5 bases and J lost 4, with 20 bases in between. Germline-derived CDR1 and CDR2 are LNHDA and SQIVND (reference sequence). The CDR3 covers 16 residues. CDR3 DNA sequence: TGTGCCAGTAGTCTCTCCCCGAGAGGGTGGATCACTGAAGCTTTCTTT. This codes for CASSLSPRGWITEAFF.

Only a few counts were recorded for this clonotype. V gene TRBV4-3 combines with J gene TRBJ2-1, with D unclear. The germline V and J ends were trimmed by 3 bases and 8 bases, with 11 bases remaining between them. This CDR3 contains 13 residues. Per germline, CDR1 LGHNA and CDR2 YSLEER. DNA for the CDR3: TGCGCCAGCAGCCAGGTCCTTAGGGATGAGCAGTTCTTC. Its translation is CASSQVLRDEQFF.

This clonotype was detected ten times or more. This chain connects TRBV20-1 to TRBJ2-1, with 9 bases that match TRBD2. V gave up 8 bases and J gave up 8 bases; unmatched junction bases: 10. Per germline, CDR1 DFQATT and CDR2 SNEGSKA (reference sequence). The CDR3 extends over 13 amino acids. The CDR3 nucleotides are TGCAGTAAGAGGGGACTAGCAGGCGATGAGCAGTTCTTC. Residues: CSKRGLAGDEQFF.

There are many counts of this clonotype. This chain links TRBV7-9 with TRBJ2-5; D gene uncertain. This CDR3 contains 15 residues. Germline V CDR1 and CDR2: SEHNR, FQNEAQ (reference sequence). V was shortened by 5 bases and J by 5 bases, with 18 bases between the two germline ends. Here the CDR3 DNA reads TGTGCCAGCAGCCCCCGGTCAGGCCCGTGGGAGACCCAGTACTTC. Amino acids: CASSPRSGPWETQYF.

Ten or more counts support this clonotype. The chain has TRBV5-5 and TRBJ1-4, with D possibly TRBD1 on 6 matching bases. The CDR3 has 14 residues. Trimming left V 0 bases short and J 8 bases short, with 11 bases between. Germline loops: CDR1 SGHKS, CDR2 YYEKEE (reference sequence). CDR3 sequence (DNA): TGTGCCAGCAGCTTGGGGGGGCTGGCCGAAAAACTGTTTTTT. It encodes CASSLGGLAEKLFF.

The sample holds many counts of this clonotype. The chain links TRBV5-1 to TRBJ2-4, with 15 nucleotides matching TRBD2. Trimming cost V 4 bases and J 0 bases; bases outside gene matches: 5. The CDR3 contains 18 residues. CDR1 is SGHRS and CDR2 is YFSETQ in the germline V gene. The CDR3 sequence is CASSMGLAGGLAKNIQYF. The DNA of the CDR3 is TGCGCCAGCAGCATGGGACTAGCGGGAGGACTAGCCAAAAACATTCAGTACTTC.

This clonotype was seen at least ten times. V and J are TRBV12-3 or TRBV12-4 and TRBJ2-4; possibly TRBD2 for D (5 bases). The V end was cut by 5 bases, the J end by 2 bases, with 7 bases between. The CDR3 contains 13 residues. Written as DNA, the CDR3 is TGTGCCAGCAGTGGGGAGCCCAAAAACATTCAGTACTTC. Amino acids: CASSGEPKNIQYF.

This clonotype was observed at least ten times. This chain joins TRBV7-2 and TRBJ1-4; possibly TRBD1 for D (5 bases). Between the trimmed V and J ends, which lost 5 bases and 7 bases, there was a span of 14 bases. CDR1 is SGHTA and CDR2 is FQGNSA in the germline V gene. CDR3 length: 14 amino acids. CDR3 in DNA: TGTGCCAGCAGCAGCCCCAGGGCTGGTGAAAAACTGTTTTTT. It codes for CASSSPRAGEKLFF.

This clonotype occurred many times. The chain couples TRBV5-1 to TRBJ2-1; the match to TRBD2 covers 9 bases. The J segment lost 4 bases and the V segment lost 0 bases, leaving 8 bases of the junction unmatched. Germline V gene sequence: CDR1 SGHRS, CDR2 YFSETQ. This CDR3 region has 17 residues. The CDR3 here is CASSLEVAGDKYNEQFF. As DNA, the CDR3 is TGCGCCAGCAGCTTGGAGGTAGCGGGAGACAAGTACAATGAGCAGTTCTTC.

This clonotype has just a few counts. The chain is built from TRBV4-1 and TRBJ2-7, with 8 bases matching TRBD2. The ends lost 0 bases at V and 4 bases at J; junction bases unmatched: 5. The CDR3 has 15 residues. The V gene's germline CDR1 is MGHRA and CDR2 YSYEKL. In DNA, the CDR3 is TGCGCCAGCAGCCAAGACAGCGGGAGCCTGTACGAGCAGTACTTC. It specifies CASSQDSGSLYEQYF.

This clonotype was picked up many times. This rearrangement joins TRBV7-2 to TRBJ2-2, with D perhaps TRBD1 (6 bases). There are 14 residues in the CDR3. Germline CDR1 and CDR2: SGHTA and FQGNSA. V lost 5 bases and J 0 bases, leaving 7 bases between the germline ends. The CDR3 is CASSKGANTGELFF. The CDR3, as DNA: TGTGCCAGCAGCAAGGGGGCGAACACCGGGGAGCTGTTTTTT. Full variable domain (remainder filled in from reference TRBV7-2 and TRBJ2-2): GAGVSQSPSNKVTEKGKDVELRCDPISGHTALYWYRQSLGQGLEFLIYFQGNSAPDKSGLPSDRFSAERTGGSVSTLTIQRTQQEDSAVYLCASSKGANTGELFFGEGSRLTVL.

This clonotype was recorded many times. The CDR3 DNA sequence: TGTGCCAGCAGTCGACAGGATGGAGATGAGCAGTTCTTC. Residues: CASSRQDGDEQFF. The chain carries TRBV12-3 or TRBV12-4 and TRBJ2-1; TRBD1 might be the D (6 bases). Deletions cut 5 bases from V and 8 bases from J, with 13 bases between. CDR3 size: 13 residues.

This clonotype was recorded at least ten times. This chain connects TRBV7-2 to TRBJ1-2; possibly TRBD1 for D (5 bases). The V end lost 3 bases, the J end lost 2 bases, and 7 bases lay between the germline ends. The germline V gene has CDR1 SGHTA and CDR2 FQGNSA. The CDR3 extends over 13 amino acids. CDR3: CASSLGVNYGYTF. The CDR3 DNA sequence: TGTGCCAGCAGCTTGGGGGTAAACTATGGCTACACCTTC.

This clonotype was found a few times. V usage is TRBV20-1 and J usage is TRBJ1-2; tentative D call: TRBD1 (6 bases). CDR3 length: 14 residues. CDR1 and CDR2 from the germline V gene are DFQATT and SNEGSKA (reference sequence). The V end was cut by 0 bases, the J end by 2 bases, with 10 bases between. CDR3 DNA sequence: TGCAGTGCTAGAGACGGACAGAGGAACTATGGCTACACCTTC. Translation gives CSARDGQRNYGYTF.

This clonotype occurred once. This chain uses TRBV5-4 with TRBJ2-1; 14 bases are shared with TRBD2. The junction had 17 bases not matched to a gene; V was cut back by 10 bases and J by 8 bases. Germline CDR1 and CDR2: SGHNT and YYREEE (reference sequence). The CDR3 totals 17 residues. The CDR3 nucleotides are TGTGCCGGCACCTTACAGGGGACTAGCGGGAGACTCCATGAGCAGTTCTTC. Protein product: CAGTLQGTSGRLHEQFF.